One and the same sample provided the 22 T cell receptor beta chains below, sequenced in a study of cytomegalovirus exposure and HLA in healthy donors (TCRdb year 2017). The method behind the library was the immunoSEQ multiplex PCR assay. A mixture of 60 forward primers for TCR Vbeta segments and 13 reverse primers for TCR Jbeta segments was used in the multiplex PCR. TCRdb stores this immuneACCESS table with in-frame sequences only. Part of the clones is absent; in the studies checked, under half of the shortfall reflects unresolved V genes, and no reason is known for the rest. The table for this sample lists approximately 190,000 clones; roughly four fifths of them were counted only once. The ten largest make up about 2% of the sample. Material: PBMCs. The receptors were gathered from a woman between 18 and 29 years old in good health and CMV-seropositive.

This clone was recorded only once. The rearrangement links TRBV19 to TRBJ1-5, with TRBD1 matching over 9 bases. Trimming took 7 bases from V and 6 from J; bases not matched to a gene: 10. Germline CDR1 and CDR2: LNHDA and SQIVND (reference sequence). This CDR3 spans 15 amino acids. In DNA form, the CDR3 reads TGTGCCAGTAAAGCCATGGGACAGGGCTTTCAGCCCCAGCATTTT. It yields the protein CASKAMGQGFQPQHF.

The chain links TRBV5-1 to TRBJ1-1; D gene uncertain. Germline V lookup: CDR1 SGHRS, CDR2 YFSETQ. The CDR3 runs 14 residues. Trimming took 1 base from V and 3 from J, leaving 10 bases between them. CDR3 loop: CASSLWRRDTEAFF. The DNA of the CDR3 is TGCGCCAGCAGCTTGTGGCGGCGGGACACTGAAGCTTTCTTT.

CDR3 in amino acids: CAWSDPRTGGRETQYF. The CDR3 region has the DNA TGTGCCTGGAGTGACCCTCGGACAGGGGGCCGAGAGACCCAGTACTTC. V gene TRBV30 combines with J gene TRBJ2-5; the match to TRBD1 covers 11 bases. CDR1 GTSNPN and CDR2 SVGIG come from the germline V gene (reference sequence). The CDR3 runs to 16 residues. Trimming at V came to 1 base and at J to 4 bases, leaving 8 bases not matched to a gene.

A few counts support this clone. The chain joins TRBV19 to TRBJ2-5; 11 bases are shared with TRBD2. Trimming cost V 2 bases and J 5 bases; bases outside gene matches: 4. This CDR3 has 15 residues. Germline CDR1 and CDR2: LNHDA and SQIVND (reference sequence). For the CDR3, the DNA is TGTGCCAGTAGTATAACTAGCGGGGGTTTGGAGACCCAGTACTTC. Translated, it gives CASSITSGGLETQYF.

This rearrangement joins TRBV4-1 to TRBJ1-5; D is perhaps TRBD1 (5 bases). Trimming pared 4 bases from V and 0 bases from J, leaving 10 bases between. Germline CDR1 and CDR2: MGHRA and YSYEKL. The CDR3 runs to 15 residues. The CDR3 spells CASSLQVFSNQPQHF. CDR3 coding DNA: TGCGCCAGCAGCCTACAGGTTTTTAGCAATCAGCCCCAGCATTTT.

The chain employs TRBV19 and TRBJ1-2; 7 bases line up with TRBD1. Germline lookup yields CDR1 LNHDA and CDR2 SQIVND (reference sequence). The CDR3 loop spans 15 amino acids. J was trimmed by 1 base and V by 10 bases; bases with no gene match: 12. CDR3 sequence (DNA): TGTGCCATCCGCGGGGACAGTAACTTTAACTATGGCTACACCTTC. Translating it yields CAIRGDSNFNYGYTF.

The V and J genes are TRBV7-9 and TRBJ1-2; D is ambiguous. V lost 2 bases, J lost 8 bases, and 12 bases lay in between. This CDR3 is 13 amino acids long. Germline assignment: CDR1 SEHNR and CDR2 FQNEAQ (reference sequence). The CDR3, as DNA: TGTGCCAGCAGCTTATATGAGGGCCGCGGCTACACCTTC. Its translation: CASSLYEGRGYTF.

The chain recombines TRBV18 with TRBJ1-1; no clear D. Trimming took 3 bases from V and 1 from J, leaving 9 bases between them. This CDR3 region has 14 residues. Looked up from germline, CDR1 is KGHSH and CDR2 is LQKENI. CDR3 sequence reads: CASSPTEGNTEAFF. CDR3 coding DNA: TGTGCCAGCTCACCTACGGAGGGGAACACTGAAGCTTTCTTT.

CDR3 in amino acids: CASSPQTGGWYGYTF. The CDR3 DNA follows: TGTGCCAGTAGTCCTCAGACAGGGGGCTGGTATGGCTACACCTTC. The chain combines TRBV19 with TRBJ1-2, with 10 bases aligning to TRBD1. The CDR3 is 15 residues long. Trimming took 5 bases from V and 5 from J; bases not matched to a gene: 8. Germline values: CDR1 LNHDA, CDR2 SQIVND (reference sequence).

The chain combines TRBV10-3 with TRBJ2-5, with D perhaps matching TRBD1 (6 bases). The germline gives CDR1 ENHRY, CDR2 SYGVKD. This CDR3 has 12 residues. Here the CDR3 reads CATGRSGETQYF. CDR3 bases: TGTGCAACAGGGCGGTCGGGGGAGACCCAGTACTTC.

The CDR3 here is CASSYLPGGRGETQYF. In DNA, the CDR3 is TGTGCCAGCAGTTACTTGCCGGGGGGGCGGGGGGAGACCCAGTACTTC. The V call is TRBV6-5, the J call TRBJ2-5; TRBD2 matches 8 bases. This CDR3 region has 16 residues. Germline CDR1 is MNHEY and CDR2 is SVGAGI. Trimming took 1 base from V and 5 from J; bases not matched to a gene: 9.

The CDR3 nucleotides read TGTGCCAGCAGTCCCGGGACTAGTAGAGAGACCCAGTACTTC. Amino acid sequence: CASSPGTSRETQYF. J is TRBJ2-5 and V is TRBV7-6; 8 bases are shared with TRBD2. The ends lost 6 bases at V and 4 bases at J; junction bases unmatched: 7. This CDR3 has 14 residues. Looked up from germline, CDR1 is SGHVS and CDR2 is FNYEAQ. The full variable domain, with the rest looked up from reference TRBV7-6 and TRBJ2-5, is GAGVSQSPRYKVTKRGQDVALRCDPISGHVSLYWYRQALGQGPEFLTYFNYEAQQDKSGLPNDRFSAERPEGSISTLTIQRTEQRDSAMYRCASSPGTSRETQYFGPGTRLLVL.

The V call is TRBV5-5, the J call TRBJ2-7, with 9 bases fitting TRBD2. Germline V gives CDR1 SGHKS, CDR2 YYEKEE (reference sequence). The CDR3 contains 15 residues. V gave up 4 bases and J gave up 4 bases; unmatched junction bases: 9. For the CDR3, the DNA is TGTGCCAGCAGCATAAGCGGGGGGAGTGGGTACGAGCAGTACTTC. It is translated as CASSISGGSGYEQYF. Together with reference TRBV5-5 and TRBJ2-7, the CDR3 gives the full variable domain: DAGVTQSPTHLIKTRGQQVTLRCSPISGHKSVSWYQQVLGQGPQFIFQYYEKEERGRGNFPDRFSARQFPNYSSELNVNALLLGDSALYLCASSISGGSGYEQYFGPGTRLTVT.

The chain combines TRBV7-3 with TRBJ1-1, with D uncertain. Trimming cost V 5 bases and J 1 base, with 8 bases left between them. Germline CDR1 is SGHTA and CDR2 is FQGTGA. There are 13 residues in the CDR3. The CDR3, as DNA: TGTGCCAGCAGCGCCAGTTGGAACACTGAAGCTTTCTTT. Translated: CASSASWNTEAFF.

The rearrangement joins TRBV9 to TRBJ2-3; 8 bases fit TRBD1. Germline V gene sequence: CDR1 SGDLS, CDR2 YYNGEE. The CDR3 is made up of 18 amino acids. V gave up 0 bases and J gave up 1 base; unmatched junction bases: 10. Here the CDR3 DNA reads TGTGCCAGCAGCGTAGCCAGGGGGGCGGGACAGGGCACAGATACGCAGTATTTT. Its protein is CASSVARGAGQGTDTQYF.

The V call is TRBV11-2, the J call TRBJ1-1; D gene uncertain. CDR3 length: 12 amino acids. Trimming shortened V by 4 bases and J by 6 bases, and 9 bases separated the two germline ends. The V gene's germline CDR1 is SGHAT and CDR2 FQNNGV. The CDR3 reads CASSSQRSEAFF. The DNA for the CDR3 is TGTGCCAGCAGCTCACAGCGGTCTGAAGCTTTCTTT.

About this clone itself: A junction boundary mismatches the germline segment, possibly from a read error. This chain connects TRBV29-1 to TRBJ2-4; a possible D gene is TRBD2 (5 bases). This CDR3 spans 14 amino acids. CDR1 SQVTM and CDR2 ANQGSEA come from the germline V gene. CDR3 sequence (DNA): TGCAGCGTTGAACTTGATCTAGCCAAAAACAGTCAGTACTTC. Residues: CSVELDLAKNSQYF.

The CDR3: CASSRGKGELFF. The DNA for the CDR3 is TGTGCCAGCAGCCGGGGGAAAGGGGAGCTGTTTTTT. This rearrangement joins TRBV5-4 to TRBJ2-2; maybe TRBD2 (6 bases). This CDR3 contains 12 residues. With 4 bases removed from V and 8 bases from J, the gap between germline ends came to 9 bases. The V gene's germline CDR1 is SGHNT and CDR2 YYREEE (reference sequence).

V usage is TRBV10-3 and J usage is TRBJ2-2; TRBD2 matches at 7 bases. Unmatched junction bases numbered 6, after V lost 5 bases and J lost 6 bases. The CDR3 consists of 14 residues. The V gene's germline CDR1 is ENHRY and CDR2 SYGVKD. In DNA form, the CDR3 reads TGTGCCATCAGTCCACGGGGGGTTTCCGGGGAGCTGTTTTTT. This sequence encodes CAISPRGVSGELFF.

The chain has TRBV6-6 and TRBJ1-5; 8 bases match TRBD1. Germline trimming cut 5 bases from V and 3 bases from J; bases unmatched to any gene: 6. Germline CDR1 reads MNHNY; CDR2 reads SVGAGI (reference sequence). CDR3 length: 15 amino acids. CDR3 nucleotides: TGTGCCAGCAGTAACGGACAGGGCCTCAATCAGCCCCAGCATTTT. Translating it yields CASSNGQGLNQPQHF.

The V gene is TRBV18, the J gene TRBJ2-2; the match to TRBD1 covers 8 bases. There are 15 residues in the CDR3. The germline V gene encodes CDR1 KGHSH and CDR2 LQKENI. V gave up 2 bases and J gave up 7 bases; unmatched junction bases: 6. CDR3 coding DNA: TGTGCCAGCTCACCAAAACTACAGGGGGACGGGGAGCTGTTTTTT. This gives the protein CASSPKLQGDGELFF.

This clone was counted a single time. This chain uses TRBV4-1 with TRBJ2-5, with 7 bases aligning to TRBD1. Germline CDR1 is MGHRA and CDR2 is YSYEKL. The V gene end was trimmed by 1 base and the J gene end by 4 bases; junction bases not matched to a gene: 6. The CDR3 runs 15 residues. CDR3 region: CASSQGQGRRETQYF. The CDR3 DNA reads TGCGCCAGCAGCCAAGGACAGGGAAGGAGAGAGACCCAGTACTTC.